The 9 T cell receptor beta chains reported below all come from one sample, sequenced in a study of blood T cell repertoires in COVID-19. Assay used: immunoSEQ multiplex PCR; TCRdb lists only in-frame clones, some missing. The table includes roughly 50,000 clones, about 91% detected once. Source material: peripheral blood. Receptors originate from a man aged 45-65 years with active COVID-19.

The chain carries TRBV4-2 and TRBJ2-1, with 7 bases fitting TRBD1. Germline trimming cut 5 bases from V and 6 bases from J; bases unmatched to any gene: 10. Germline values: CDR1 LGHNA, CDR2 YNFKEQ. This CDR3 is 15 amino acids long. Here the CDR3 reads CASSDRTGFRNEQFF. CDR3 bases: TGTGCCAGCAGCGACCGGACAGGTTTCCGCAATGAGCAGTTCTTC.

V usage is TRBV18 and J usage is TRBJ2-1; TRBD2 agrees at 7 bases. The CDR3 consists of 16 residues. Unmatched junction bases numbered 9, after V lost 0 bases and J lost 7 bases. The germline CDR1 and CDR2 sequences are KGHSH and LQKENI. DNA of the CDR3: TGTGCCAGCTCACCACCGGTGGCTAGCGGTTGGAATGAGCAGTTCTTC. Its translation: CASSPPVASGWNEQFF.

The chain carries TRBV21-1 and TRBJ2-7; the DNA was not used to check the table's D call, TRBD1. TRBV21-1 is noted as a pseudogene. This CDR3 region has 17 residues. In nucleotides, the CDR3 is TGTGCCAGCAGCGCCTCCCCCCCCGGGACAGGGGTCCACGAGCAGTACTTC. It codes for CASSASPPGTGVHEQYF.

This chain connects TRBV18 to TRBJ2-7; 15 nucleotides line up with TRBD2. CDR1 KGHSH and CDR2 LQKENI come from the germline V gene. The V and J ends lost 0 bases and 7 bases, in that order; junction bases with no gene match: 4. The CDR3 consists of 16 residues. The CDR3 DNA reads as TGTGCCAGCTCACCACCGTCCGGGACTAGCGGGAGGGAGCAGTACTTC. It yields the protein CASSPPSGTSGREQYF. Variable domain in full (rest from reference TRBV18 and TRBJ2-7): NAGVMQNPRHLVRRRGQEARLRCSPMKGHSHVYWYRQLPEEGLKFMVYLQKENIIDESGMPKERFSAEFPKEGPSILRIQQVVRGDSAAYFCASSPPSGTSGREQYFGPGTRLTVT.

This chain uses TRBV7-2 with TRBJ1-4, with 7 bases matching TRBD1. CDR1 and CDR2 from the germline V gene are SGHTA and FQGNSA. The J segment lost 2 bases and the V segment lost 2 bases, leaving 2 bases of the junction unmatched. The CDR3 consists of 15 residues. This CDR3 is CASSLRGPTNEKLFF. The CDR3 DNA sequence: TGTGCCAGCAGCTTAAGGGGGCCGACTAATGAAAAACTGTTTTTT.

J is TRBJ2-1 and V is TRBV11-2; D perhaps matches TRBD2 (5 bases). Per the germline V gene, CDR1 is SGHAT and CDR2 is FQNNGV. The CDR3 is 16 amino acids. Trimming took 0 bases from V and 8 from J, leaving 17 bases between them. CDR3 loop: CASSLDRLGLSDEQFF. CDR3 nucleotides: TGTGCCAGCAGCTTAGATCGTCTCGGACTGAGCGATGAGCAGTTCTTC.

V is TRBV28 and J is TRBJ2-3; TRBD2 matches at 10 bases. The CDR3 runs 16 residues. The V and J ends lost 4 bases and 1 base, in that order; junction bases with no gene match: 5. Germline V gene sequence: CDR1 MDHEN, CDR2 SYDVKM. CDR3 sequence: CASSSTGTSGTDTQYF. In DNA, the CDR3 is TGTGCCAGCAGTTCTACCGGGACTAGCGGCACAGATACGCAGTATTTT. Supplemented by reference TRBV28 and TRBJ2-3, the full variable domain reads DVKVTQSSRYLVKRTGEKVFLECVQDMDHENMFWYRQDPGLGLRLIYFSYDVKMKEKGDIPEGYSVSREKKERFSLILESASTNQTSMYLCASSSTGTSGTDTQYFGPGTRLTVL.

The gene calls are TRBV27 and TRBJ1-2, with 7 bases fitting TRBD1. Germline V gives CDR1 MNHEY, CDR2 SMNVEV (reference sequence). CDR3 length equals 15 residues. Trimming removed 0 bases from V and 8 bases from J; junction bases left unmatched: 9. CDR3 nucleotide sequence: TGTGCCAGCAGTTTATCAGGAGGGGGCGCGGGGGGCTACACCTTC. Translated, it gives CASSLSGGGAGGYTF.

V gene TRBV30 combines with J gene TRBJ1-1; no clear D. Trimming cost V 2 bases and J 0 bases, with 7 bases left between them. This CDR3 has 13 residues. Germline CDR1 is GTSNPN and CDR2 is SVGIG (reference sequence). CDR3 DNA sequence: TGTGCCTGGAGTTCCCAGGTGAACACTGAAGCTTTCTTT. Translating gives CAWSSQVNTEAFF.